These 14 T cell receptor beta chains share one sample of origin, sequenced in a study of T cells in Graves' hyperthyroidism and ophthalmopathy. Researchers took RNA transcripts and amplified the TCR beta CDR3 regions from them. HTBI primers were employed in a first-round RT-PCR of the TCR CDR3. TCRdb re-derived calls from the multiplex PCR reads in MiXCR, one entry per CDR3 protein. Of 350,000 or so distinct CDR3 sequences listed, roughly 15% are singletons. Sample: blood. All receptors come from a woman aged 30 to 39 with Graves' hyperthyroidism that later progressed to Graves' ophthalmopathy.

The CDR3 sequence: CSARAGPTDYGYTF. CDR3 coding DNA: TGCAGTGCTAGAGCGGGCCCCACGGACTATGGCTACACCTTC. The V gene is TRBV20-1, the J gene TRBJ1-2; no clear D. From germline, CDR1 is DFQATT and CDR2 SNEGSKA (reference sequence). The CDR3 runs 14 residues. With 1 base removed from V and 3 bases from J, the gap between germline ends came to 12 bases.

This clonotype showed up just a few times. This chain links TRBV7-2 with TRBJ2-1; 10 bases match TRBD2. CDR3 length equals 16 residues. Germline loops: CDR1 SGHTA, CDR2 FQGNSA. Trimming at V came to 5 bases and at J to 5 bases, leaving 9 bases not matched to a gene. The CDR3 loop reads CASSAFLTSGNNEQFF. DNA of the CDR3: TGTGCCAGCAGCGCTTTTCTCACTAGCGGGAACAATGAGCAGTTCTTC.

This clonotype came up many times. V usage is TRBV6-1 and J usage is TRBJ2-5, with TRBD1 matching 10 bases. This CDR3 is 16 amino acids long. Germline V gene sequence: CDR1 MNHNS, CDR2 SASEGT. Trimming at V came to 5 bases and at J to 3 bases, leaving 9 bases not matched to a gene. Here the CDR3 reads CASSSTTGTGEETQYF. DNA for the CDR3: TGTGCCAGCAGTTCAACCACCGGGACAGGGGAAGAGACCCAGTACTTC.

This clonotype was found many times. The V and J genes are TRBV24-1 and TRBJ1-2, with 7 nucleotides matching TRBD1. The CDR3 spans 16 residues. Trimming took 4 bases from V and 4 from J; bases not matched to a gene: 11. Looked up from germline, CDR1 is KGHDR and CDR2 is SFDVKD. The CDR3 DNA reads TGTGCCACCAGTGACTCTGGACAGGTCCTGGGCTATGGCTACACCTTC. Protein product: CATSDSGQVLGYGYTF.

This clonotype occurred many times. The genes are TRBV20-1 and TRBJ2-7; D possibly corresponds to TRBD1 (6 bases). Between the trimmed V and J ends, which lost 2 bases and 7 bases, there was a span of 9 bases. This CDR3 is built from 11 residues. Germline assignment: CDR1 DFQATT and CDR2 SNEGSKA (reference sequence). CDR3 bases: TGCAGTGCTAGACCCGGACAGGAGCAGTACTTC. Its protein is CSARPGQEQYF.

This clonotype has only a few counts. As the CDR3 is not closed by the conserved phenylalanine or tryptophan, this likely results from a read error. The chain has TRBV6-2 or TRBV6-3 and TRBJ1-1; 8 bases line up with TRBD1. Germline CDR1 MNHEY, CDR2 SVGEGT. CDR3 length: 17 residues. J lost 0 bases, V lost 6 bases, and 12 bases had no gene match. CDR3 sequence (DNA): TGTGCCAGCAGAGGACGGACAGGGTTCCCCATGAACACTGAAGCTTTCCTT. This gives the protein CASRGRTGFPMNTEAFL.

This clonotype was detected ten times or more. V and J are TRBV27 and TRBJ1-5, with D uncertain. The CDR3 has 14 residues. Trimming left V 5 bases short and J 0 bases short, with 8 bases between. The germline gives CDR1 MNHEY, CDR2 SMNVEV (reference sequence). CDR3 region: CASSIAGSNQPQHF. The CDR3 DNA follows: TGTGCCAGCAGTATCGCAGGTAGCAATCAGCCCCAGCATTTT.

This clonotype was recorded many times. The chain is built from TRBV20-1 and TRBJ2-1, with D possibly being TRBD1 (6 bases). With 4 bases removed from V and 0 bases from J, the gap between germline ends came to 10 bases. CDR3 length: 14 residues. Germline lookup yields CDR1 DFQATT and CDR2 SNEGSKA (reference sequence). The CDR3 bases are TGCAGTGCTAAAGACAGGAGCTCCTACAATGAGCAGTTCTTC. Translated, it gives CSAKDRSSYNEQFF.

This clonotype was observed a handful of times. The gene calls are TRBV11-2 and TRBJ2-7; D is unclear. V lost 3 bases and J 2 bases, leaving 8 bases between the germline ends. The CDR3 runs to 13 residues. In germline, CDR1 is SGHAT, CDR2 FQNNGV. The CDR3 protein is CASSFGQAYEQYF. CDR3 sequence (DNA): TGTGCCAGCAGCTTTGGGCAGGCCTACGAGCAGTACTTC.

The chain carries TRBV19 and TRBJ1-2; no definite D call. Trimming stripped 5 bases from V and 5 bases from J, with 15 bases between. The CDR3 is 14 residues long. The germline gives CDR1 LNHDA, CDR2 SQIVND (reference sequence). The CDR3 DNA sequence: TGTGCCAGTAGTCCGGTGCTGCAGATATATGGCTACACCTTC. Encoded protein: CASSPVLQIYGYTF.

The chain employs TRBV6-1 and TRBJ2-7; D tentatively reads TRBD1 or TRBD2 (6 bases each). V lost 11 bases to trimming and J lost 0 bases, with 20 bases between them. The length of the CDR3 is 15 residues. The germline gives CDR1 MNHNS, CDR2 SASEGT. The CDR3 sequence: CAVRDPGGGSYEQYF. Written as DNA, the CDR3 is TGTGCCGTCCGGGATCCCGGAGGGGGCTCCTACGAGCAGTACTTC.

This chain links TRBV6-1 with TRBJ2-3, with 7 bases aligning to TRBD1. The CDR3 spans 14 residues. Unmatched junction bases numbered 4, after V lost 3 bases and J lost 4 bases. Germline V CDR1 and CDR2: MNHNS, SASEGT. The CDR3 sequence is CASSDRGFSDTQYF. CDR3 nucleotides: TGTGCCAGCAGTGACAGGGGGTTTTCAGATACGCAGTATTTT.

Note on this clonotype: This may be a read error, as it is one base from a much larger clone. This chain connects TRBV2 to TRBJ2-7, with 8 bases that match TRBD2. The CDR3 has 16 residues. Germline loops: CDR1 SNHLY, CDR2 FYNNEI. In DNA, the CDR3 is TGTGCCAGCACCGAAGTCGGGGGGGGTAACTCCTTCGAGCAGTACTTC. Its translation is CASTEVGGGNSFEQYF.

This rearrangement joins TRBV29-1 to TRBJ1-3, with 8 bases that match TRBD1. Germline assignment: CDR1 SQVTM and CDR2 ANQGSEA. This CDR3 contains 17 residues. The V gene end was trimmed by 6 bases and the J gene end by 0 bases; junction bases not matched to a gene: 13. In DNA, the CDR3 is TGCAGCGTAGGAAGCGGGACAGGAGATCTCTCTGGAAACACCATATATTTT. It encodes CSVGSGTGDLSGNTIYF.